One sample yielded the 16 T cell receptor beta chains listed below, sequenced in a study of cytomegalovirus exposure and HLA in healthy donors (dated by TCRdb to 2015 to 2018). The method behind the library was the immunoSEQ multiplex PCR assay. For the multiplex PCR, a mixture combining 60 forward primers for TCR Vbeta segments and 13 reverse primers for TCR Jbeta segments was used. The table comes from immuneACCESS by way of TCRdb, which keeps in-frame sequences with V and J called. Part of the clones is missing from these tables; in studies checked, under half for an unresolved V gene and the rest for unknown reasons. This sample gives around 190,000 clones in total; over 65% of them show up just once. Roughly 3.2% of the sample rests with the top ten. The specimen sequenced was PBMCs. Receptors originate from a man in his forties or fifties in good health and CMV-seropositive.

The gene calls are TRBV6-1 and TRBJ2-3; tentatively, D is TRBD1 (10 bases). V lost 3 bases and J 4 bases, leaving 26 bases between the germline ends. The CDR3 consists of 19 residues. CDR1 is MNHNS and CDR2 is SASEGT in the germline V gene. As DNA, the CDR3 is TGTGCCAGCAGTGAGACAGGGGGCCTAGCGGGATGGGGACCAGATACGCAGTATTTT. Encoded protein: CASSETGGLAGWGPDTQYF.

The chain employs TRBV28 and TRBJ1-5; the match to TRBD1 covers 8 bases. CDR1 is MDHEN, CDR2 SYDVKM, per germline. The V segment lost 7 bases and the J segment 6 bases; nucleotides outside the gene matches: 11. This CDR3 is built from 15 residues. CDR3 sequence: CASNRRGTGGQPQHF. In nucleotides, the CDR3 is TGTGCCAGCAATCGAAGGGGCACAGGGGGTCAGCCCCAGCATTTT.

CDR3 region: CASSQDMTGVFYGYTF. CDR3 sequence (DNA): TGCGCCAGCAGCCAAGATATGACAGGGGTTTTCTATGGCTACACCTTC. The rearrangement uses TRBV4-3 and TRBJ1-2, with 8 bases that match TRBD1. The trim removed 0 bases at V and 4 bases at J, leaving 7 bases unmatched. The CDR3 extends over 16 amino acids. Germline assignment: CDR1 LGHNA and CDR2 YSLEER.

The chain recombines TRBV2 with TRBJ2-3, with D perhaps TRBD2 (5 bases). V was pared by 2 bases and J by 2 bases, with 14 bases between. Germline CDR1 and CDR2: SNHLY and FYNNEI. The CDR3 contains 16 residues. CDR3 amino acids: CASSERRRPLTDTQYF. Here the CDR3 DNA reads TGTGCCAGCAGTGAACGGAGGAGACCACTCACAGATACGCAGTATTTT.

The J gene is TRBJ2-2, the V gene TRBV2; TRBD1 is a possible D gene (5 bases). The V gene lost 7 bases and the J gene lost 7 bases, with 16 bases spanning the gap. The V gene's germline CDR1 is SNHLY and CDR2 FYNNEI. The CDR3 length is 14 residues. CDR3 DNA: TGTGCCAGCACCCTCGACAGATCGATCGGGGAGCTGTTTTTT. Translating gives CASTLDRSIGELFF.

The CDR3 DNA sequence: TGTGCCAGTAGCGGACTAGCGGGAGGTTACGAGCAGTACTTC. Its translation: CASSGLAGGYEQYF. The genes are TRBV19 and TRBJ2-7; 14 nucleotides match TRBD2. V lost 6 bases, J lost 4 bases, and 2 bases stayed unmatched. The CDR3 spans 14 residues. Germline CDR1 reads LNHDA; CDR2 reads SQIVND (reference sequence).

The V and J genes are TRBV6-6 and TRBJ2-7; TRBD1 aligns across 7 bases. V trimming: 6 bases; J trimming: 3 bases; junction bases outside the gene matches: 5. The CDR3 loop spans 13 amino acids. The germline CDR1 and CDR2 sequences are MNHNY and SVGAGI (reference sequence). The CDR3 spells CASSPGQFYEQYF. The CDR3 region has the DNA TGTGCCAGCAGCCCGGGACAGTTCTACGAGCAGTACTTC.

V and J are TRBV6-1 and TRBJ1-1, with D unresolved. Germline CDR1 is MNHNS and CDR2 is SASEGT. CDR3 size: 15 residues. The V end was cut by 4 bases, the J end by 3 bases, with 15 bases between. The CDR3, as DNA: TGTGCCAGCAGTGGACGAATGGCGGGTGACACTGAAGCTTTCTTT. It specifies CASSGRMAGDTEAFF.

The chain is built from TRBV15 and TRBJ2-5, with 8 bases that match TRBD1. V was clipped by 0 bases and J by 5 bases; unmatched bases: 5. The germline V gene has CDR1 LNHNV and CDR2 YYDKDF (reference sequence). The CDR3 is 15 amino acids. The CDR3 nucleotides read TGTGCCACCAGCAGAGATCCAGGGGGCATCGAGACCCAGTACTTC. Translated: CATSRDPGGIETQYF.

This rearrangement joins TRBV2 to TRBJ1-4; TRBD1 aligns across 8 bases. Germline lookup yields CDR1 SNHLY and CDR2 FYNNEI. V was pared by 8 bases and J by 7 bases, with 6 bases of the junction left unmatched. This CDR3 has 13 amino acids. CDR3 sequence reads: CASGRGPVEKLFF. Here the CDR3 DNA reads TGTGCCAGCGGCAGGGGGCCGGTTGAAAAACTGTTTTTT.

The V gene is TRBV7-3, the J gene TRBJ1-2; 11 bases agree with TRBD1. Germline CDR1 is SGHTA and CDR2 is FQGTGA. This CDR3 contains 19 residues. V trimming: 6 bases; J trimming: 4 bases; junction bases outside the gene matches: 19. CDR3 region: CASSSGGGTGGSEVYGYTF. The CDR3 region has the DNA TGTGCCAGCAGTTCAGGGGGAGGGACAGGGGGGTCGGAGGTCTATGGCTACACCTTC.

CDR3 bases: TGTGCCAGCAGCCCGGGACAGGCTGGCACAGATACGCAGTATTTT. This encodes CASSPGQAGTDTQYF. The rearrangement links TRBV7-9 to TRBJ2-3; 8 bases agree with TRBD1. The germline V gene encodes CDR1 SEHNR and CDR2 FQNEAQ (reference sequence). J was trimmed by 1 base and V by 5 bases; bases with no gene match: 5. The CDR3 contains 15 residues.

CDR3 DNA: TGCGCCAGCAGCTCCCGACAGGGGCCGAATTCACCCCTCCACTTT. Residues: CASSSRQGPNSPLHF. The V gene is TRBV5-1, the J gene TRBJ1-6; 8 bases agree with TRBD1. Germline CDR1 reads SGHRS; CDR2 reads YFSETQ. There are 15 residues in the CDR3. V shed 3 bases, J shed 7 bases, and the junction held 6 bases outside the gene matches. The complete variable domain, with remaining parts taken from reference TRBV5-1 and TRBJ1-6, reads KAGVTQTPRYLIKTRGQQVTLSCSPISGHRSVSWYQQTPGQGLQFLFEYFSETQRNKGNFPGRFSGRQFSNSRSEMNVSTLELGDSALYLCASSSRQGPNSPLHFGNGTRLTVT.

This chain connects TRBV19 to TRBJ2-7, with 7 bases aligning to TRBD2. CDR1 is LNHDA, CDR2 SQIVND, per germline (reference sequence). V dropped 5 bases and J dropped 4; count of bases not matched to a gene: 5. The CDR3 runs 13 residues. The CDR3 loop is CASSVAGDYEQYF. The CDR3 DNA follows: TGTGCCAGTAGTGTTGCGGGAGATTACGAGCAGTACTTC. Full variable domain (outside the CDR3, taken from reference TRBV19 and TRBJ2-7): DGGITQSPKYLFRKEGQNVTLSCEQNLNHDAMYWYRQDPGQGLRLIYYSQIVNDFQKGDIAEGYSVSREKKESFPLTVTSAQKNPTAFYLCASSVAGDYEQYFGPGTRLTVT.

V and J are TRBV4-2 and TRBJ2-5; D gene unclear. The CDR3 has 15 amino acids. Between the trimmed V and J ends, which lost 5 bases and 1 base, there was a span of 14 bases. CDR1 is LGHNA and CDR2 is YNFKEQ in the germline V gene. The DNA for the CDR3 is TGTGCCAGCAGCTTGCATGTTGCGTTCCAAGAGACCCAGTACTTC. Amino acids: CASSLHVAFQETQYF.

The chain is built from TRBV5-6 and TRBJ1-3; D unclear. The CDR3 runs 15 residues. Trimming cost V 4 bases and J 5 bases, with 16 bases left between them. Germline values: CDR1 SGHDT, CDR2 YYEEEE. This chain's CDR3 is CASSPWGGRRNTIYF. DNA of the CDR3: TGTGCCAGCAGCCCTTGGGGAGGGCGAAGAAACACCATATATTTT.